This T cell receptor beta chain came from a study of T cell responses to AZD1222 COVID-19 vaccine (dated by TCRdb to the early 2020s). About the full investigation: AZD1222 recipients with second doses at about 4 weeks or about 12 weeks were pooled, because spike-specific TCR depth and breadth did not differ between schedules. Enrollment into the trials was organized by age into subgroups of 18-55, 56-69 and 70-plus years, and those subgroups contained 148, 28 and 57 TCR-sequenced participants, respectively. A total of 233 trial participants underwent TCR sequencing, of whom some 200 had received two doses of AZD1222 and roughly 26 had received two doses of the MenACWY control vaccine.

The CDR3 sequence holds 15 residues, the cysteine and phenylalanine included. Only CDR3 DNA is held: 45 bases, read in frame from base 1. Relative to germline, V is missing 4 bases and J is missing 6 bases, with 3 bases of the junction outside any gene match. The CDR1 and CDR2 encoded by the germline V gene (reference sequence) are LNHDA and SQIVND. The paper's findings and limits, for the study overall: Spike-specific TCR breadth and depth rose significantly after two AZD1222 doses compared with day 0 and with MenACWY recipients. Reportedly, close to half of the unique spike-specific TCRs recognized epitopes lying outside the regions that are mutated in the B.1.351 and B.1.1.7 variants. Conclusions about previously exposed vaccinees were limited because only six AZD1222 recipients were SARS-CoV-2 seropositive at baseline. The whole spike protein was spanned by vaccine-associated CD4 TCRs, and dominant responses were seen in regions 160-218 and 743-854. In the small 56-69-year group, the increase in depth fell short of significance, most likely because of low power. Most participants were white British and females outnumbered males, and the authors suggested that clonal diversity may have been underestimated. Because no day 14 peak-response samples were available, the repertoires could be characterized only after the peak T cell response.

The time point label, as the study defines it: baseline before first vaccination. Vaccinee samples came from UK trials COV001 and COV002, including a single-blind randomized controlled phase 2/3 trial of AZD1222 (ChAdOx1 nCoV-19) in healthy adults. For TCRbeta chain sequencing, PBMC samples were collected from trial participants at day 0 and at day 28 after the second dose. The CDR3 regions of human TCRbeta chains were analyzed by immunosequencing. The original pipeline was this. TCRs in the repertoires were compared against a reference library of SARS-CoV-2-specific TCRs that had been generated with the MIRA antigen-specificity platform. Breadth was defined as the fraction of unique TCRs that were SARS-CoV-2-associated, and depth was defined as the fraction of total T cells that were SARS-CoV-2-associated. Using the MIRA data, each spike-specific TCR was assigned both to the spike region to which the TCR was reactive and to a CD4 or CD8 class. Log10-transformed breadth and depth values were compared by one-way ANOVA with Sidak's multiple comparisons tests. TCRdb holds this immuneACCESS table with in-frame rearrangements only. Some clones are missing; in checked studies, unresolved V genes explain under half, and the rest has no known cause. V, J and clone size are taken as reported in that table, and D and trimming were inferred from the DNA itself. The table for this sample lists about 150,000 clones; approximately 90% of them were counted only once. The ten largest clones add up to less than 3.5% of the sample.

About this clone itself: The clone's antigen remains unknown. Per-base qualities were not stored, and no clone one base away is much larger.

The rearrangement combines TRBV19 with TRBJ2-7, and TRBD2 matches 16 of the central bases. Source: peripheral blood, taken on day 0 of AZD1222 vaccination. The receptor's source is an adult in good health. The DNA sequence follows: TGTGCCAGTAGTACCGGGACTAGCGGGGGGGCCGAGCAGTACTTC. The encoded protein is CASSTGTSGGAEQYF.